A single sample gave rise to the 26 T cell receptor beta chains below, sequenced in a study of T cell repertoires in cytomegalovirus infection. Their recognized antigens are unknown. TCRdb reanalysed the reads using MiXCR and keeps one entry per CDR3 protein. Of around 300,000 distinct CDR3 sequences listed, 22% are singletons. Source: cultured PBMCs, taken from culture after CMV antigen stimulation. All receptors come from a human donor in good health (CMV status not recorded). Some clones in this sample may be carry-over from other donors' samples.

This clonotype was seen more than once but under ten times. The chain combines TRBV5-6 with TRBJ2-1, with D unclear. CDR1 SGHDT and CDR2 YYEEEE come from the germline V gene. The length of the CDR3 is 14 residues. Trimming removed 0 bases from V and 4 bases from J, with 8 bases in between. The CDR3 is CASSLERLYNEQFF. CDR3 nucleotides: TGTGCCAGCAGCTTGGAACGGCTTTACAATGAGCAGTTCTTC.

The V call is TRBV4-3, the J call TRBJ2-5; D might be TRBD1 (5 bases). Germline V lookup: CDR1 LGHNA, CDR2 YSLEER. Trimming removed 1 base from V and 4 bases from J, with 16 bases in between. This CDR3 comprises 16 residues. The CDR3 region is CASSQAQGPLGETQYF. CDR3 DNA sequence: TGCGCCAGCAGCCAAGCTCAGGGCCCGTTGGGAGAGACCCAGTACTTC.

This clonotype was seen a few times. V is TRBV6-6 and J is TRBJ2-2; 8 nucleotides align to TRBD1. Trimming at V came to 0 bases and at J to 9 bases, leaving 12 bases not matched to a gene. The CDR3 extends over 17 amino acids. Germline V gives CDR1 MNHNY, CDR2 SVGAGI (reference sequence). The CDR3, as DNA: TGTGCCAGCAGTTACTCCCAGGGGGCACGGGAATGGAGGGAGCTGTTTTTT. Residues: CASSYSQGAREWRELFF.

The genes are TRBV29-1 and TRBJ1-2, with D possibly matching TRBD1 (5 bases). Trimming removed 4 bases at V and 5 bases at J, with 14 bases between. The germline gives CDR1 SQVTM, CDR2 ANQGSEA. The CDR3 totals 13 residues. The CDR3 nucleotides read TGCAGCGTTGGGGACGCTTTAGGTTATGGCTACACCTTC. This codes for CSVGDALGYGYTF. Using reference TRBV29-1 and TRBJ1-2 for the parts outside the CDR3, the full variable domain is SAVISQKPSRDICQRGTSLTIQCQVDSQVTMMFWYRQQPGQSLTLIATANQGSEATYESGFVIDKFPISRPNLTFSTLTVSNMSPEDSSIYLCSVGDALGYGYTFGSGTRLTVV.

This clonotype was picked up many times. The chain is built from TRBV20-1 and TRBJ2-5, with TRBD2 matching over 7 bases. This CDR3 has 14 amino acids. After removal of 2 bases from V and 5 bases from J, the junction contained 8 bases not matched to a gene. CDR1 and CDR2 (germline): DFQATT, SNEGSKA (reference sequence). The CDR3 reads CSARSWTSSETQYF. The CDR3 nucleotides read TGCAGTGCTAGATCCTGGACTAGTTCGGAGACCCAGTACTTC.

This rearrangement joins TRBV20-1 to TRBJ2-6; 7 bases are shared with TRBD1. V dropped 5 bases and J dropped 0; count of bases not matched to a gene: 10. CDR1 DFQATT and CDR2 SNEGSKA come from the germline V gene (reference sequence). The CDR3 loop spans 17 amino acids. CDR3 sequence (DNA): TGCAGTGCTCCTGACAGGGAACGAAGCTCTGGGGCCAACGTCCTGACTTTC. It specifies CSAPDRERSSGANVLTF.

This sequence joins TRBV4-3 and TRBJ2-6; 10 bases map to TRBD1. After removal of 1 base from V and 0 bases from J, the junction contained 6 bases not matched to a gene. CDR1 and CDR2 from the germline V gene are LGHNA and YSLEER. There are 19 residues in the CDR3. In DNA form, the CDR3 reads TGCGCCAGCAGCCAAGTCGGGACAGGGGCCTCCTCTGGGGCCAACGTCCTGACTTTC. Translated, it gives CASSQVGTGASSGANVLTF.

This sequence joins TRBV6-6 and TRBJ2-7; D not resolved. The CDR3 consists of 15 residues. Germline V gene data show CDR1 as MNHNY and CDR2 as SVGAGI (reference sequence). V lost 4 bases and J lost 9, with 22 bases in between. In nucleotides, the CDR3 is TGTGCCAGCAGTTCCCGCTCCGGTGAAGCGATTAGGCAGTACGTC. Protein product: CASSSRSGEAIRQYV.

This chain uses TRBV19 with TRBJ1-5; 7 bases match TRBD1. With 7 bases clipped from V and 6 bases from J, the junction kept 6 bases outside the gene matches. This CDR3 is built from 13 residues. CDR1 and CDR2 from the germline V gene are LNHDA and SQIVND (reference sequence). CDR3 sequence: CASTPGGVQPQHF. The CDR3 bases are TGTGCCAGTACCCCAGGGGGGGTTCAGCCCCAGCATTTT.

This clonotype was recorded a few times. The chain links TRBV23-1 to TRBJ2-1; tentatively, D is TRBD2 (6 bases). TRBV23-1 is designated an ORF whose function remains uncertain. Between the trimmed V and J ends, which lost 0 bases and 4 bases, there was a span of 16 bases. This CDR3 has 17 amino acids. CDR3 nucleotide sequence: TGCGCCAGCAGTCAATCAGTCAGGAGGGATAGGTACAATGAGCAGTTCTTC. It translates to CASSQSVRRDRYNEQFF.

The chain recombines TRBV4-3 with TRBJ2-5, with D perhaps matching TRBD2 (5 bases). Germline values: CDR1 LGHNA, CDR2 YSLEER. Deletions cut 9 bases from V and 5 bases from J, with 10 bases between. The CDR3 runs to 11 residues. The CDR3 sequence is CARGRGETQYF. CDR3 coding DNA: TGCGCCAGGGGTCGAGGGGAGACCCAGTACTTC.

The chain employs TRBV20-1 and TRBJ1-3; D is possibly TRBD1 (5 bases). The CDR3 has 15 residues. V dropped 1 base and J dropped 0 bases, with 10 bases sitting between them. In germline, CDR1 is DFQATT, CDR2 SNEGSKA (reference sequence). The CDR3 reads CSARAHRSSGNTIYF. The CDR3 bases are TGCAGTGCTAGAGCTCACAGGAGCTCTGGAAACACCATATATTTT.

This clonotype occurred a few times. The rearrangement links TRBV7-2 to TRBJ2-7; D is undetermined. V lost 1 base, J lost 3 bases, and 7 bases lay in between. This CDR3 has 13 amino acids. Germline CDR1 is SGHTA and CDR2 is FQGNSA. The CDR3, as DNA: TGTGCCAGCAGCTTAGGACTCCACTACGAGCAGTACGTC. Translation: CASSLGLHYEQYV.

V gene TRBV7-2 combines with J gene TRBJ2-5, with unresolved D. The CDR3 extends over 13 amino acids. The V gene lost 5 bases and the J gene lost 2 bases, with 9 bases spanning the gap. Germline V gene lookup returns CDR1 SGHTA and CDR2 FQGNSA. CDR3 protein: CASSGRLQETQYF. In nucleotides, the CDR3 is TGTGCCAGCAGCGGGCGCCTACAAGAGACCCAGTACTTC.

This clonotype has just a few counts. The chain couples TRBV9 to TRBJ1-2, with D uncertain. Germline V lookup: CDR1 SGDLS, CDR2 YYNGEE. V was trimmed by 4 bases and J by 0 bases, leaving 7 bases between them. The length of the CDR3 is 13 residues. For the CDR3, the DNA is TGTGCCAGCAGCCCTGACCCTAACTATGGCTACACCTTC. Translating gives CASSPDPNYGYTF.

This chain joins TRBV2 and TRBJ2-4; D tentatively reads TRBD1 or TRBD2 (5 bases each). This CDR3 spans 11 amino acids. Germline V gene sequence: CDR1 SNHLY, CDR2 FYNNEI. Between the trimmed V and J ends, which lost 9 bases and 6 bases, there was a span of 9 bases. As DNA, the CDR3 is TGTGCCAGGGGACGCGGAAACATTCAGTACTTC. It encodes CARGRGNIQYF.

The chain uses TRBV12-3 or TRBV12-4 and TRBJ2-1; 9 bases are a match to TRBD2. The length of the CDR3 is 16 residues. Trimming took 3 bases from V and 1 from J; bases not matched to a gene: 4. The CDR3 region has the DNA TGTGCCAGCAGTTTGGCTAGCGGGGCGTCCTACAATGAGCAGTTCTTC. Its protein is CASSLASGASYNEQFF.

V usage is TRBV6-1 and J usage is TRBJ1-5, with D maybe TRBD1 (6 bases). The CDR3 length is 14 residues. Germline CDR1 MNHNS, CDR2 SASEGT. V was cut by 0 bases and J by 9 bases, with 12 bases left in between. The CDR3 here is CASSEARTASPQHF. The CDR3 nucleotides read TGTGCCAGCAGTGAAGCTCGGACAGCCTCGCCCCAGCATTTT.

This clonotype was observed a handful of times. The chain has TRBV12-3 or TRBV12-4 and TRBJ1-6, with a tentative D call TRBD1 (5 bases). Trimming stripped 4 bases from V and 13 bases from J, with 14 bases between. The CDR3 totals 13 residues. As DNA, the CDR3 is TGTGCCAGCAGTTCCACAGGCAAGTCGCCCCTCCACTTT. Translation gives CASSSTGKSPLHF.

There are a few counts of this clonotype. This sequence joins TRBV15 and TRBJ2-2; a weak D match, TRBD2 (6 bases). Trimming stripped 2 bases from V and 6 bases from J, with 13 bases between. The CDR3 totals 15 residues. The germline V gene encodes CDR1 LNHNV and CDR2 YYDKDF (reference sequence). This CDR3 is CATSRQGGVAGELFF. For the CDR3, the DNA is TGTGCCACCAGCAGACAGGGAGGAGTTGCCGGGGAGCTGTTTTTT.

This clonotype appeared many times. The chain uses TRBV7-2 and TRBJ2-6; the match to TRBD2 covers 13 bases. The junction had 20 bases not matched to a gene; V was cut back by 5 bases and J by 4 bases. CDR3 length equals 22 residues. Germline CDR1 reads SGHTA; CDR2 reads FQGNSA. The CDR3 loop is CASSTPGGTSGRAISGANVLTF. The CDR3 DNA is TGTGCCAGCAGCACCCCGGGTGGTACTAGCGGGAGGGCCATTTCGGGGGCCAACGTCCTGACTTTC.

This clonotype was observed a few times. This sequence joins TRBV5-6 and TRBJ2-7; D is unclear. CDR1 is SGHDT, CDR2 YYEEEE, per germline. Trimming took off 4 bases at V and 3 bases at J, with 20 bases between the two ends. The CDR3 contains 16 residues. This CDR3 is CASSPTPSLGNYEQYV. In DNA, the CDR3 is TGTGCCAGCAGCCCTACGCCTTCCTTGGGCAACTACGAGCAGTACGTC.

V gene TRBV4-3 combines with J gene TRBJ2-1, with D maybe TRBD2 (6 bases). The germline V gene encodes CDR1 LGHNA and CDR2 YSLEER. This CDR3 is built from 16 residues. V was clipped by 2 bases and J by 7 bases, with 18 bases between them. In nucleotides, the CDR3 is TGCGCCAGCAGCCAAAGTGGGCTCGATGGGGGGAATGAGCAGTTCTTC. It yields the protein CASSQSGLDGGNEQFF.

This clonotype was observed a few times. This chain links TRBV5-6 with TRBJ2-7, with D uncertain. V was cut by 1 base and J by 3 bases, with 8 bases left in between. Germline V gene lookup returns CDR1 SGHDT and CDR2 YYEEEE. CDR3 length: 13 residues. The CDR3 reads CASSLRALYEQYV. The CDR3 nucleotides read TGTGCCAGCAGCTTGAGGGCCCTCTACGAGCAGTACGTC.

This clonotype was recorded at least ten times. The chain couples TRBV12-3 or TRBV12-4 to TRBJ1-5; D perhaps matches TRBD1 (5 bases). The V end lost 6 bases, the J end lost 2 bases, and 20 bases lay between the germline ends. The CDR3 contains 17 residues. The CDR3 region is CASRQPSSGQGNQPQHF. CDR3 sequence (DNA): TGTGCCAGCAGGCAGCCAAGCTCGGGGCAGGGCAATCAGCCCCAGCATTTT.

J is TRBJ1-1 and V is TRBV29-1; 7 bases match TRBD1. V gave up 4 bases and J gave up 0 bases; unmatched junction bases: 5. Per the germline V gene, CDR1 is SQVTM and CDR2 is ANQGSEA. The CDR3 is 14 residues long. The CDR3 reads CSVVMTGMNTEAFF. CDR3 bases: TGCAGCGTTGTCATGACAGGGATGAACACTGAAGCTTTCTTT.